The entry below describes one TCR beta chain. The CDR3 spans 16 residues. Trimming cost V 4 bases and J 2 bases, with 19 bases left between them. Looked up from germline, CDR1 is SGDLS and CDR2 is YYNGEE. The sample belongs to a study of cytomegalovirus exposure and HLA in healthy donors. In the PCR, 60 Vbeta and 13 Jbeta primers were used. TCRdb keeps only in-frame clones here, not all; method: immunoSEQ multiplex PCR. The data contain some 130,000 clones, around three quarters of them singletons. This rearrangement joins TRBV9 to TRBJ2-7, with TRBD2 as a possible D gene (7 bases). This sequence originates from a man under 40 in good health and CMV-seronegative. Sequencing was carried out using PBMCs. The CDR3 DNA is TGTGCCAGCAGCTCTGACAGCGGGACACGTACCTACGAGCAGTACTTC. Residues: CASSSDSGTRTYEQYF.